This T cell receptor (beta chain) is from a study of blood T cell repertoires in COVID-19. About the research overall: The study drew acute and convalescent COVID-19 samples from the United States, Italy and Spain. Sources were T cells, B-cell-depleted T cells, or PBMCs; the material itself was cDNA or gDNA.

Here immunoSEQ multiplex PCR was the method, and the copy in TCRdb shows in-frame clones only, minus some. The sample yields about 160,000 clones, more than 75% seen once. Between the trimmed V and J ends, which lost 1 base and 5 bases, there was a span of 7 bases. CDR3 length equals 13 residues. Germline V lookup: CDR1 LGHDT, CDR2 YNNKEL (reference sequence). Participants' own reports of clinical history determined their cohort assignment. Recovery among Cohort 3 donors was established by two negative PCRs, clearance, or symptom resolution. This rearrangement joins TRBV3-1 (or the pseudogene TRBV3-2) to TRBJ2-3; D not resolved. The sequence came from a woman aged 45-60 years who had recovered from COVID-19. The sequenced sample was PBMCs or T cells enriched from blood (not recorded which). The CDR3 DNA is TGTGCCAGCAGCCAAGGCCTAGGAGATACGCAGTATTTT. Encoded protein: CASSQGLGDTQYF.